This T cell receptor beta chain is drawn from a study of blood T cell repertoires in COVID-19. Turning to the study itself: Spain, Italy and the United States supplied samples that represented acute and convalescent COVID-19. T cells, B-cell-depleted T cells, or PBMCs provided the cDNA or gDNA that served as material.

The table lists this clone with a count of one. Authors' analysis steps: Amplification from reference gene primers served as the basis for estimated nucleated cell counts. The repertoire was sequenced with immunoSEQ multiplex PCR; TCRdb's copy has only in-frame clones and lacks some. V, J and clone size were drawn from that table, and D and trimming were deduced from the DNA. The data show under 200,000 clones, more than 85% seen once. With 0 bases clipped from V and 4 bases from J, the junction kept 7 bases outside the gene matches. The CDR3 covers 16 residues. Germline loops: CDR1 LNHNV, CDR2 YYDKDF (reference sequence).

The chain combines TRBV15 with TRBJ1-1, with 8 bases fitting TRBD1. The TCR comes from a man aged 50 to 60 with acute or convalescent COVID-19. The sample consisted of peripheral blood. The CDR3 nucleotides are TGTGCCACCAGCAGAGATTTAACAGGGGGGAGCACTGAAGCTTTCTTT. Protein: CATSRDLTGGSTEAFF.